This is a list of T cell receptor beta chains from one sample in a study of T-cell reconstitution after alpha-beta-depleted transplantation in children. TCRdb fed the PCR reads into MiXCR, producing one record per CDR3 protein. The sample records around 490,000 distinct CDR3 sequences, about an eighth being singletons. The sequences come from PBMCs, mostly from graft donor cells, collected 180 days after TCRalphabeta/CD19-depleted stem cell transplant. Receptor source: a female patient between 2 and 15 years old who had a stem cell transplant for aplastic anemia, so the T cells may come from the graft donor. CDR3s include the opening cysteine and the closing phenylalanine or tryptophan. A D gene is named only where the DNA matches it firmly. Some rows mark clone size as missing; the rest say once, few, many or name a class of expanded clone.

J	V	D	size	DNA	CDR3
TRBJ2-4	TRBV12-3/TRBV12-4	TRBD1	few	TGTGCCAGCAGCCAGGACAGGCAGAGAAACATTCAGTACTTC	CASSQDRQRNIQYF
TRBJ1-4	TRBV28	.	once	TGTGCCAGCAGTTACACAGGGACGGGCGAAAACCTGTTTTTT	CASSYTGTGENLFF
TRBJ2-1	TRBV5-4	TRBD2	few	TGTGCCAGCAGCTTGGGCCGCGGGAGCCCCCATGAGCAGTTCTTC	CASSLGRGSPHEQFF
TRBJ1-2	TRBV20-1	.	.	TGCAGTGCCAATCAGGGTGCCATAGGAGGCTACACCTTC	CSANQGAIGGYTF
TRBJ2-1	TRBV2	TRBD2	few	TGTGCCAGCAGTGCCTCGGGAGGTATACCCTACAATGAGCAGTTCTTC	CASSASGGIPYNEQFF
TRBJ2-7	TRBV27	.	.	TGTGCCAGCAGTCACGGGACCCCGGAGCCCTACGAGCAGTACTTC	CASSHGTPEPYEQYF
TRBJ1-1	TRBV29-1	.	once	TGCAGTGGGGGGCACACTGAAGCTTTCTTT	CSGGHTEAFF
TRBJ1-5	TRBV6-5	.	.	TGTGCCAGCAGTTACTCAAGAGGGCCCCAGCATTTT	CASSYSRGPQHF
TRBJ2-3	TRBV28	TRBD1	few	TGTGCCAGCAGTTTAAGAGGTCAGGGGGAAGGAGATACGCAGTATTTT	CASSLRGQGEGDTQYF
TRBJ1-4	TRBV7-9	TRBD1	.	TGTGCCAGCAGCTACCGACAGGGGTCTAATGAAAAACTGTTTTTT	CASSYRQGSNEKLFF
TRBJ1-1	TRBV12-3/TRBV12-4	.	many	TGTGCCAGCAGTGTACATTGGGAGACTGAAGCTTTCTTT	CASSVHWETEAFF
TRBJ2-7	TRBV9	.	.	TGTGCCAGCAGCGTAGCTAGAAGCGGAGCCTACGAGCAGTACTTC	CASSVARSGAYEQYF
TRBJ1-2	TRBV11-2	.	few	TGTGCCAGCAGCCTTCAACAGGGAACTAACTATGGCTACACCTTC	CASSLQQGTNYGYTF
TRBJ2-2	TRBV10-3	.	.	TGTGCCATCAGCAGCGGACAGAGGAACACCGGGGAGCTGTTTTTT	CAISSGQRNTGELFF
TRBJ1-2	TRBV11-2	TRBD1	.	TGTGCCAGCAGCTCGAAGCATGACAGGGTACCTAACTATGGCTACACCTTC	CASSSKHDRVPNYGYTF
TRBJ1-1	TRBV18	.	few	TGTGCCAGCTCGCCGATAATGGGCACTGAAGCTTTCTTT	CASSPIMGTEAFF
TRBJ2-1	TRBV28	TRBD1	.	TGTGCCAGCAGGCCTCACAGGGGCCTTGGCTCCTACAATGAGCAGTTCTTC	CASRPHRGLGSYNEQFF
TRBJ1-2	TRBV24-1	.	many	TGTGCCACCAGTGATGAGACAGCCTTCTATGGCTACACCTTC	CATSDETAFYGYTF
TRBJ2-5	TRBV5-1	.	.	TGCGCCAGCAGCTTTTCAATTTTTCAAGAGACCCAGTACTTC	CASSFSIFQETQYF
TRBJ2-7	TRBV7-9	TRBD1	few	TGTGCCAGCAGCATGACAGGGGCCGAGCAGTACTTC	CASSMTGAEQYF
TRBJ1-1	TRBV5-1	TRBD1	.	TGCGTCAGCAGCTTGGACAGGGGGCGCGGGAACACTGAAGCTTTCTTT	CVSSLDRGRGNTEAFF
TRBJ2-3	TRBV20-1	TRBD2	.	TGCAGTGCTGGTAGCGGGACCCTGATTCTAGATACGCAGTATTTT	CSAGSGTLILDTQYF
TRBJ2-3	TRBV12-3/TRBV12-4	.	.	TGTGCCAGCAGTTTTGGACGGGAGAGGCCTTTCGGGCAGTATTTT	CASSFGRERPFGQYF
TRBJ2-1	TRBV20-1	.	.	TGCAGTGCTCGGACGTCGACCTCCTACAATGAGCAGTTCTTC	CSARTSTSYNEQFF
TRBJ1-2	TRBV7-2	.	few	TGTGCCAGCAGCTTAGACCCAGGACGAGACTATGGCTACACCTTC	CASSLDPGRDYGYTF
TRBJ2-1	TRBV12-3/TRBV12-4	.	many	TGTGCCAGCAGTCCCCGACAGGAGTACAATGAGCAGTTCTTC	CASSPRQEYNEQFF
TRBJ2-2	TRBV20-1	.	few	TGCAGTGCTAGTGGGAACCGGGACACCGGGGAGCTGTTTTTT	CSASGNRDTGELFF
TRBJ1-5	TRBV20-1	.	once	TGCAGTGCTAGAGTCCGGGACGGCAATCAGCCCCAGCATTTT	CSARVRDGNQPQHF
TRBJ2-2	TRBV12-3/TRBV12-4	TRBD2	many	TGTGCCAGCAGTTTACGGGAGGGCCGGGCCGGGGAGCTGTTTTTT	CASSLREGRAGELFF
TRBJ1-5	TRBV19	.	few	TGTGCCAGTAGTAGGCCGGAGTCTAGCAATCAGCCCCAGCATTTT	CASSRPESSNQPQHF
TRBJ1-5	TRBV6-2/TRBV6-3	TRBD1	many	TGTGCCAGCAGTGATGCCGAGGGGGCTCGGCAGCCCCAGCATTTT	CASSDAEGARQPQHF
TRBJ2-5	TRBV6-2/TRBV6-3	TRBD1	few	TGTGCCAGCAGCCGACAGGGAACCCCAGAGACCCAGTACTTC	CASSRQGTPETQYF
TRBJ2-1	TRBV12-3/TRBV12-4	TRBD1	many	TGTGCCAGCAGTTTACGAGGACAGGGCCCCTACAATGAGCAGTTCTTC	CASSLRGQGPYNEQFF
TRBJ2-5	TRBV20-1	TRBD1	few	TGCAGTGCCCTGGACAGGGCGGGCCAGACCCAGTACTTC	CSALDRAGQTQYF
TRBJ2-3	TRBV28	TRBD2	many	TGTGCCAGCCTCAGCGGGAGGAGTTTTTTGACGGATACGCAGTATTTT	CASLSGRSFLTDTQYF
TRBJ2-2	TRBV11-2	TRBD1	few	TGTGCCAGCAGCGGGTACAGGGGGCGCGGGGAGCTGTTTTTT	CASSGYRGRGELFF
TRBJ1-2	TRBV18	.	.	TGTGCCAGCTCACCCAACCCGAGCATCGGGACTCCAGATGGCTACACCTTC	CASSPNPSIGTPDGYTF
TRBJ1-6	TRBV4-3	TRBD1	.	TGCGCCAGCAGCCAAGAAAGCGGGACAGATTCACCCCTCCACTTT	CASSQESGTDSPLHF
TRBJ2-4	TRBV2	.	.	TGTGCCAGCAGTGAAGAAGAAGCCAAAAACATTCAGTACTTC	CASSEEEAKNIQYF
TRBJ2-7	TRBV15	.	.	TGTGCCACCAGCCTAATTTCGGGTTCGGCCTACGAGCAGTACTTC	CATSLISGSAYEQYF
TRBJ2-7	TRBV25-1	.	many	TGTGCCAGCAGTGAATCCCACCGACAGAGCCACGAGCAGTACTTC	CASSESHRQSHEQYF
TRBJ2-7	TRBV6-2/TRBV6-3	.	few	TGTGCCATCCACCGTCGGGGCGGACCCTACGAGCAGTACTTC	CAIHRRGGPYEQYF
TRBJ2-5	TRBV12-3/TRBV12-4	.	.	TGTGCCAGCAGTTTTGCAGGGCTTGAAGAGACCCAGTACTTC	CASSFAGLEETQYF
TRBJ2-5	TRBV6-1	.	few	TGTGCCAGCAGGGTCGGGAAGACCCAGTACTTC	CASRVGKTQYF
TRBJ2-5	TRBV4-1	.	few	TGCGCCAGCAGCCAAGGGATCGGCACTTACCAAGAGACCCAGTACTTC	CASSQGIGTYQETQYF
TRBJ1-5	TRBV28	.	few	TGTGCCAGCAGTTATTGGACCGGGACCCTCAATCAGCCCCAGCATTTT	CASSYWTGTLNQPQHF
TRBJ2-2	TRBV5-6	TRBD2	.	TGTGCCAGCAGCTTAGCGGGGGTGAAAACCGGGGAGCTGTTTTTT	CASSLAGVKTGELFF
TRBJ2-1	TRBV5-1	.	.	TGCGCCAGCAGCTTGGGCGCAGGGATTCCATACAATGAGCAGTTCTTC	CASSLGAGIPYNEQFF
TRBJ2-3	TRBV27	.	many	TGTGCCAGCAGTGGACTCCGGGCTAGCACAGATACGCAGTATTTT	CASSGLRASTDTQYF
TRBJ2-6	TRBV5-1	TRBD2	.	TGCGCCAGCAGCTTGGTACTGGGACTAGCGGGCCTCTCTGGGGCCAACGTCCTGACTTTC	CASSLVLGLAGLSGANVLTF
TRBJ2-1	TRBV13	.	few	TGTGCCAGCAGCCCGGGGCCCCGGGTTCGCGATGAGCAGTTCTTC	CASSPGPRVRDEQFF
TRBJ2-1	TRBV6-2/TRBV6-3	.	.	TGTGCCAGCAGTTACTCCAACTTCCGGGACCGTGAGTTCTTC	CASSYSNFRDREFF
TRBJ1-6	TRBV2	.	.	TGTGCCAGCAGTGAACAAGTTGGCTATAATTCACCCCTCCACTTT	CASSEQVGYNSPLHF